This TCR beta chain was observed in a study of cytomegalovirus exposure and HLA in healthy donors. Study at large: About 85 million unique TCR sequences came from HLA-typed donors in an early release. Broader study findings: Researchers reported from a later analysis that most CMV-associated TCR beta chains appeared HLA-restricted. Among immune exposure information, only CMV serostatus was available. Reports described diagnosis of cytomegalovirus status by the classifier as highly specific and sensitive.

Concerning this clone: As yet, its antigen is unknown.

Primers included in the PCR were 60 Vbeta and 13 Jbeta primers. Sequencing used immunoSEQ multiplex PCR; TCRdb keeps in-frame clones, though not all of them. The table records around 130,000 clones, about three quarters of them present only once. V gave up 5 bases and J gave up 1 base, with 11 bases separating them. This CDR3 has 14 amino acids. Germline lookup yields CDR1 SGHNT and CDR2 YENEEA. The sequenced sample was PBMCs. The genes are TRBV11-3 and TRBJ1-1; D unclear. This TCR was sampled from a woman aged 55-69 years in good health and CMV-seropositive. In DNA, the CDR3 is TGTGCCAGCAGCCCTGGGAGGGAGAACACTGAAGCTTTCTTT. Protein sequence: CASSPGRENTEAFF.